This entry concerns a single T cell receptor beta chain. The data were obtained in a study of identical twins. A universal primer site was created by template switching, with the cDNA bearing unique molecular identifiers. Using its own MiXCR run on the 5' RACE reads, TCRdb lists one record per CDR3 protein. The sample yields 1.5 million to 2 million distinct CDR3 sequences, under 35% seen once. The CDR3 is made up of 11 amino acids. The V and J ends lost 0 bases and 10 bases respectively, with 9 bases between them. CDR1 is DFQATT, CDR2 SNEGSKA, per germline (reference sequence). The chain links TRBV20-1 to TRBJ1-1, with a tentative D call TRBD1 (5 bases). The clonotype was recovered from a newborn girl in good health. Sequencing was carried out using cord blood. CDR3 amino acids: CSAREIGGAFF. The CDR3 DNA follows: TGCAGTGCTAGAGAGATTGGGGGAGCTTTCTTT.